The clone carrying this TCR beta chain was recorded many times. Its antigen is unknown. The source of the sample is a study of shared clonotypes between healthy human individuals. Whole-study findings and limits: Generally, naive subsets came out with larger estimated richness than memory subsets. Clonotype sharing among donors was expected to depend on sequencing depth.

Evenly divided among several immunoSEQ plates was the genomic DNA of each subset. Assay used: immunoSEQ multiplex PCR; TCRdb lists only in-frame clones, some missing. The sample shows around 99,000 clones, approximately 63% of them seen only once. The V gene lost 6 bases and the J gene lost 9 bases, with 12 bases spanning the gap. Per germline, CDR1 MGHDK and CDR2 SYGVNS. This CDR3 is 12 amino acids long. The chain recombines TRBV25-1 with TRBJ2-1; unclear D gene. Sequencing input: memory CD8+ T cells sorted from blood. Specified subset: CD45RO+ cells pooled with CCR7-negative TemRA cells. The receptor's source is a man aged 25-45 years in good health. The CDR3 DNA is TGTGCCAGCAGGCCGAGTCTTGGTGAGCAGTTCTTC. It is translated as CASRPSLGEQFF.